Below are 25 T cell receptor beta chains sequenced from a single sample in a study of tumor-infiltrating lymphocytes in glioblastoma multiforme. Three nested ARM-PCR rounds with V-beta and C-beta primers built TCRB libraries. TCRdb re-called the multiplex PCR reads through MiXCR, storing one row per CDR3 protein. There are fewer than 10,000 distinct CDR3 sequences in the sample; about 70% occur only once, and around 50% lies in the top ten. Sequenced input: brain tumor tissue. All receptors come from a male donor with glioblastoma.

In the case of this clonotype: This may be a read error, as it is one base from a much larger clone. The conserved final phenylalanine or tryptophan is absent from the CDR3, which likely points to a read error. The chain is built from TRBV20-1 and TRBJ2-7; 9 bases are shared with TRBD1. The CDR3 contains 14 residues. Germline V lookup: CDR1 DFQATT, CDR2 SNEGSKA (reference sequence). Germline trimming cut 5 bases from V and 5 bases from J; bases unmatched to any gene: 10. The CDR3 region has the DNA TGCAGTGCTGATCCGGGGACAGGGAACAACGAGCAGTACTCC. Translated: CSADPGTGNNEQYS.

A few counts support this clonotype. One end of the junction varies from germline; a read error may be responsible. J is TRBJ2-3 and V is TRBV7-8, with D unclear. The CDR3 covers 13 residues. CDR1 and CDR2 (germline): SGHVS, FQNEAQ. In nucleotides, the CDR3 is TGTGCCAGCAGCTTTTGGAGCACAGATACGCAATATTTT. It codes for CASSFWSTDTQYF.

As regards this clonotype: In this CDR3 the conserved last residue, phenylalanine or tryptophan, is missing, so a read error is likely. The rearrangement links TRBV11-3 to TRBJ2-2; TRBD2 agrees at 12 bases. CDR1 SGHNT and CDR2 YENEEA come from the germline V gene. This CDR3 region has 18 residues. The CDR3 coding sequence is TGTGTCAGCAGCACCACCTCCAGACTAGCGGGAGAAACCGGGGAGCTGTTTCCT. It yields the protein CVSSTTSRLAGETGELFP.

The chain couples TRBV11-2 to TRBJ2-5; 9 bases are shared with TRBD2. The ends lost 4 bases at V and 4 bases at J; junction bases unmatched: 7. Germline assignment: CDR1 SGHAT and CDR2 FQNNGV. The CDR3 runs to 15 residues. The CDR3 DNA reads as TGTGCCAGCAGCTCTTCGACTAGCGGAGGAGAGACCCAGTACTTC. This translates into CASSSSTSGGETQYF.

V gene TRBV6-2 or TRBV6-3 combines with J gene TRBJ1-2; D might be TRBD1 (6 bases). From germline, CDR1 is MNHEY and CDR2 SVGEGT. The V end lost 7 bases, the J end lost 8 bases, and 23 bases lay between the germline ends. The CDR3 contains 15 residues. The CDR3 DNA follows: TGTGCCAGCAAACCCGCCCCGGGGGCGCTTCAAGGCTACACCTTC. This encodes CASKPAPGALQGYTF.

The CDR3 protein is CASSYEGGSINEQFF. The CDR3 DNA reads TGTGCCAGCAGTTACGAGGGGGGCTCAATCAATGAGCAGTTCTTC. J is TRBJ2-1 and V is TRBV6-5; perhaps D is TRBD1 or TRBD2 (6 bases each). V lost 2 bases, J lost 6 bases, and 14 bases lay in between. Germline CDR1 and CDR2: MNHEY and SVGAGI. The CDR3 has 15 residues.

In this sample, this clonotype turned up a few times. A read error is likely, as this CDR3 ends without the conserved phenylalanine or tryptophan. The chain recombines TRBV10-3 with TRBJ2-1, with 13 positions matching TRBD2. Germline assignment: CDR1 ENHRY and CDR2 SYGVKD. The CDR3 contains 15 residues. V dropped 10 bases and J dropped 6; count of bases not matched to a gene: 9. The CDR3 bases are TGTGCCACCGGGACTAGCGGGAATCAGATCAATGAGCAGTTCTCC. Translating gives CATGTSGNQINEQFS.

CDR3 residues: CASSVEGLNTEAFF. The CDR3, as DNA: TGTGCCAGCAGTGTCGAGGGGTTGAACACTGAAGCTTTCTTT. The chain links TRBV6-1 to TRBJ1-1, with D perhaps matching TRBD1 (5 bases). CDR1 is MNHNS, CDR2 SASEGT, per germline. Trimming removed 4 bases at V and 0 bases at J, with 9 bases between. The CDR3 runs 14 residues.

Points on this clonotype: An end of the junction does not agree with germline; a read error may underlie this. The chain has TRBV11-3 and TRBJ2-1, with D possibly being TRBD2 (5 bases). The CDR3 is 13 amino acids. The germline CDR1 and CDR2 sequences are SGHNT and YENEEA. The CDR3 sequence is CASSFGGPDEQFF. The CDR3 DNA reads TGTGCCAGTAGCTTCGGAGGACCCGATGAGCAGTTCTTC.

The chain recombines TRBV29-1 with TRBJ2-7; D call uncertain. Trimming left V 6 bases short and J 2 bases short, with 14 bases between. Germline V CDR1 and CDR2: SQVTM, ANQGSEA. The CDR3 is made up of 13 amino acids. The CDR3 nucleotides are TGCAGCGTCCAAGCCAGCGACCCCTACGAGCAGTACTTC. Translating it yields CSVQASDPYEQYF.

About this clonotype itself: Germline is not matched at one junction end, which may reflect a read error. V and J are TRBV20-1 and TRBJ2-7; TRBD1 matches at 9 bases. Germline CDR1 reads DFQATT; CDR2 reads SNEGSKA (reference sequence). This CDR3 spans 14 amino acids. The CDR3 here is CSARPRDREYEQYF. CDR3 DNA: TGCAGTGCTAGGCCCCGGGACAGGGAATACGAGCAGTATTTC.

The chain recombines TRBV5-6 with TRBJ1-2; D perhaps matches TRBD1 (6 bases). CDR3 length: 16 residues. V gave up 4 bases and J gave up 5 bases, with 21 bases separating them. Per the germline V gene, CDR1 is SGHDT and CDR2 is YYEEEE. CDR3 DNA: TGTGCCAGCAGCCCTGCAACCGGGGGCCAGCGGTATGGCTACACCTTC. Amino acid sequence: CASSPATGGQRYGYTF.

The chain couples TRBV6-2 or TRBV6-3 to TRBJ2-7, with D tentatively TRBD2 (6 bases). The V gene lost 5 bases and the J gene lost 6 bases, with 11 bases spanning the gap. Germline values: CDR1 MNHEY, CDR2 SVGEGT. The CDR3 runs 12 residues. The CDR3 region is CASSQTRVEQYF. The CDR3 DNA is TGTGCCAGCAGTCAGACTAGAGTCGAGCAGTACTTC.

The chain combines TRBV20-1 with TRBJ2-5; D perhaps matches TRBD1 (7 bases). The germline gives CDR1 DFQATT, CDR2 SNEGSKA (reference sequence). Trimming took off 1 base at V and 6 bases at J, with 18 bases between the two ends. The CDR3 runs 15 residues. The CDR3 is CSARGVSRGAQTQYF. In DNA form, the CDR3 reads TGCAGTGCTAGAGGAGTTTCCAGGGGGGCACAGACCCAGTACTTC.

With respect to this clonotype: A much larger clone differs from this one at a single base, so this may be a read error. The rearrangement joins TRBV11-2 to TRBJ2-7, with D possibly being TRBD2 (5 bases). Germline assignment: CDR1 SGHAT and CDR2 FQNNGV. This CDR3 region has 15 residues. The CDR3 region has the DNA TGTGCCAGCAGCTTCTCTAGCCTAGCACTATACGAGCAGCACTTC. It encodes CASSFSSLALYEQHF. The full variable domain, in which reference TRBV11-2 and TRBJ2-7 provide the parts outside the CDR3, is EAGVAQSPRYKIIEKRQSVAFWCNPISGHATLYWYQQILGQGPKLLIQFQNNGVVDDSQLPKDRFSAERLKGVDSTLKIQPAKLEDSAVYLCASSFSSLALYEQHFGPGTRLTVT.

This clonotype occurred a few times. This chain links TRBV20-1 with TRBJ2-7; 9 bases line up with TRBD1. Germline assignment: CDR1 DFQATT and CDR2 SNEGSKA (reference sequence). With V trimmed by 5 bases and J by 5 bases, 19 bases remained unmatched. The CDR3 runs 17 residues. CDR3 bases: TGCAGTGCTTCCTCCGGGACAGGGCATCTCATGGGGAACGAGCAGTACTTC. This codes for CSASSGTGHLMGNEQYF.

This sequence joins TRBV12-3 or TRBV12-4 and TRBJ1-5; D perhaps matches TRBD1 (6 bases). The germline V and J ends were trimmed by 1 base and 2 bases, with 9 bases remaining between them. CDR3 length equals 15 residues. CDR3 region: CASSLGGGGNQPQHF. The DNA of the CDR3 is TGTGCCAGCAGTTTAGGAGGGGGAGGCAATCAGCCCCAGCATTTT.

This clonotype appeared once. CDR3 DNA sequence: TGTGCCAGCAGACCGCGGCCGGGCAACTATGGCTACACCTTC. As protein: CASRPRPGNYGYTF. The chain links TRBV6-2 or TRBV6-3 to TRBJ1-2, with D hard to call. The CDR3 totals 14 residues. Looked up from germline, CDR1 is MNHEY and CDR2 is SVGEGT. V dropped 6 bases and J dropped 2 bases, with 13 bases sitting between them.

This clonotype came up a few times. Relative to the germline gene, one junction end is altered; a read error may explain this. The gene calls are TRBV5-3 and TRBJ2-3, with D possibly being TRBD2 (5 bases). TRBV5-3 is labeled an ORF, and its function is uncertain. The CDR3 totals 16 residues. The CDR3 reads CVRSSNRDRDTDTQYF. CDR3 DNA sequence: TGTGTCAGAAGCTCCAACCGGGATAGGGACACAGATACGCAGTATTTT.

The chain links TRBV12-3 or TRBV12-4 to TRBJ2-5, with 8 bases fitting TRBD1. The CDR3 is 13 amino acids. The junction had 5 bases not matched to a gene; V was cut back by 8 bases and J by 3 bases. CDR3 amino acids: CASGLTGEETQYF. CDR3 nucleotides: TGTGCCAGCGGACTGACAGGGGAAGAGACCCAGTACTTC.

The V call is TRBV6-6, the J call TRBJ2-1, with 11 bases that match TRBD2. In germline, CDR1 is MNHNY, CDR2 SVGAGI (reference sequence). Trimming cost V 7 bases and J 13 bases; bases outside gene matches: 12. The CDR3 is 14 residues long. The CDR3 protein is CASNSGTSGETQFF. CDR3 bases: TGTGCCAGCAATTCGGGGACTAGCGGTGAGACCCAGTTCTTC.

Comments on this clonotype: At one of its ends the junction is not consistent with the germline gene, which may arise from a read error. This chain links TRBV11-3 with TRBJ2-1, with a weak D call TRBD2 (5 bases). The germline gives CDR1 SGHNT, CDR2 YENEEA. The CDR3 sequence is 13 residues long. For the CDR3, the DNA is TGTACCAGCAGCTTCGGAGGTCCCAATGAGCAGTTCTTT. It yields the protein CTSSFGGPNEQFF.

This clonotype was seen ten or more times. The chain uses TRBV7-9 and TRBJ2-7; TRBD1 matches 11 bases. Germline V CDR1 and CDR2: SEHNR, FQNEAQ (reference sequence). V lost 6 bases and J lost 2; bases outside the gene matches: 9. CDR3 size: 16 residues. The CDR3 DNA follows: TGTGCCAGCAGGAACACGGGACAGGGGGTAACCTACGAGCAGTACTTC. It encodes CASRNTGQGVTYEQYF.

A word on this clonotype: Its ends do not fully match the called genes, so a read error is possible. The V call is TRBV29-1, the J call TRBJ1-1; no clear D. Germline CDR1 is SQVTM and CDR2 is ANQGSEA. The CDR3 contains 14 residues. In nucleotides, the CDR3 is TGTAGCGTTGAAATGAGTCAGAGAAACACTGAAGCTTTCTTT. It translates to CSVEMSQRNTEAFF.

The chain links TRBV29-1 to TRBJ2-3; TRBD2 matches at 7 bases. Trimming took 2 bases from V and 5 from J; bases not matched to a gene: 7. Germline V gene lookup returns CDR1 SQVTM and CDR2 ANQGSEA. CDR3 size: 14 residues. CDR3 residues: CSVERAGDGDTQYF. In DNA, the CDR3 is TGCAGCGTTGAAAGGGCGGGAGATGGAGATACGCAGTATTTT.